What follows are 17 T cell receptor beta chains derived from one specimen sequenced in a study of cytotoxic CD8 clonotypes in ibrutinib-treated CLL. Libraries were prepared by immunoSEQ multiplex PCR; TCRdb keeps only in-frame clonotypes and omits some of them. The sample shows hundreds of thousands of clones, 70% of them seen only once. The starting material was PBMCs, obtained after 24 months of ibrutinib treatment. The receptor source for this set is a human donor with chronic lymphocytic leukemia.

V and J are TRBV28 and TRBJ2-7, with TRBD1 identical over 7 bases. J was trimmed by 9 bases and V by 5 bases; bases with no gene match: 7. There are 12 residues in the CDR3. The germline V gene encodes CDR1 MDHEN and CDR2 SYDVKM. The CDR3 DNA follows: TGTGCCAGCAGTATTCGGACAGGCGGGCAGTACTTC. It yields the protein CASSIRTGGQYF.

The gene calls are TRBV20-1 and TRBJ1-4; D is undetermined. Germline-derived CDR1 and CDR2 are DFQATT and SNEGSKA (reference sequence). The V gene lost 2 bases and the J gene lost 14 bases, with 9 bases spanning the gap. The CDR3 length is 10 residues. The CDR3 DNA follows: TGCAGTGCTAGAACTGACATTCTGTTTTTT. This gives the protein CSARTDILFF.

The chain carries TRBV7-9 and TRBJ1-1; a weak D match, TRBD1 (6 bases). Germline V lookup: CDR1 SEHNR, CDR2 FQNEAQ (reference sequence). V was shortened by 10 bases and J by 3 bases, with 24 bases between the two germline ends. This CDR3 has 16 residues. The DNA for the CDR3 is TGTGCCACCACCGTTGAGGGGGGGGGTGGGCACACTGAAGCTTTCTTT. Its translation: CATTVEGGGGHTEAFF.

This rearrangement joins TRBV7-8 to TRBJ1-2; 8 bases are a match to TRBD1. This CDR3 region has 16 residues. CDR1 is SGHVS, CDR2 FQNEAQ, per germline. Trimming cost V 5 bases and J 6 bases; bases outside gene matches: 14. The CDR3 loop is CASSPGAGGGSDGYTF. CDR3 coding DNA: TGTGCCAGCAGCCCGGGGGCAGGGGGCGGGTCTGATGGCTACACCTTC.

This clone was seen more than once but under ten times. This chain links TRBV28 with TRBJ1-2; tentative D call: TRBD1 (5 bases). Germline V gives CDR1 MDHEN, CDR2 SYDVKM. The V and J ends lost 4 bases and 8 bases respectively, with 14 bases between them. The CDR3 spans 13 residues. CDR3: CASSSGERLGYTF. In DNA, the CDR3 is TGTGCCAGCAGTTCGGGGGAGAGGTTGGGCTACACCTTC.

The rearrangement uses TRBV27 and TRBJ1-1, with D unresolved. The V end was cut by 4 bases, the J end by 5 bases, with 5 bases between. Germline values: CDR1 MNHEY, CDR2 SMNVEV (reference sequence). The CDR3 has 11 residues. The chain's CDR3 is CASSSHTEAFF. CDR3 bases: TGTGCCAGCAGTTCCCATACTGAAGCTTTCTTT.

The V call is TRBV6-5, the J call TRBJ2-5; 8 positions agree with TRBD2. The CDR3 contains 15 residues. From germline, CDR1 is MNHEY and CDR2 SVGAGI. V was pared by 0 bases and J by 2 bases, with 2 bases of the junction left unmatched. Written as DNA, the CDR3 is TGTGCCAGCAGTTACTCGACTAGCGCTCAAGAGACCCAGTACTTC. Translation: CASSYSTSAQETQYF.

This clone was detected only a few times. The J gene is TRBJ2-2, the V gene TRBV19, with D possibly matching TRBD1 (6 bases). The CDR3 covers 14 residues. Trimming took 8 bases from V and 4 from J, leaving 14 bases between them. Per the germline V gene, CDR1 is LNHDA and CDR2 is SQIVND (reference sequence). The CDR3 DNA follows: TGTGCCAGTTCCGAAGGGACATCCACCGGGGAGCTGTTTTTT. Translating it yields CASSEGTSTGELFF.

The V gene is TRBV18, the J gene TRBJ2-1; the match to TRBD2 covers 9 bases. Trimming removed 6 bases from V and 7 bases from J; junction bases left unmatched: 10. This CDR3 is 15 amino acids long. Germline V CDR1 and CDR2: KGHSH, LQKENI. The CDR3 loop is CASSNSGSPPNEQFF. The CDR3 nucleotides read TGTGCCAGCTCCAATAGCGGGAGTCCCCCTAATGAGCAGTTCTTC.

This clone came up a few times. The V and J genes are TRBV6-5 and TRBJ1-1, with D maybe TRBD1 (5 bases). From germline, CDR1 is MNHEY and CDR2 SVGAGI. V was cut by 0 bases and J by 6 bases, with 8 bases left in between. This CDR3 spans 13 amino acids. CDR3 nucleotide sequence: TGTGCCAGCAGTTACTCGTCGGGGGCTGAAGCTTTCTTT. It is translated as CASSYSSGAEAFF.

This chain links TRBV9 with TRBJ2-3; D is undetermined. V dropped 5 bases and J dropped 2 bases, with 9 bases sitting between them. Germline CDR1 reads SGDLS; CDR2 reads YYNGEE. This CDR3 region has 13 residues. CDR3 sequence reads: CASSTPPTDTQYF. The CDR3 DNA reads as TGTGCCAGCAGTACGCCCCCCACAGATACGCAGTATTTT.

This chain joins TRBV30 and TRBJ2-5; D unclear. Germline V CDR1 and CDR2: GTSNPN, SVGIG (reference sequence). Trimming removed 1 base from V and 3 bases from J, with 0 bases in between. There are 10 residues in the CDR3. CDR3 DNA: TGTGCCTGGAGTGAAGAGACCCAGTACTTC. This gives the protein CAWSEETQYF.

The chain is built from TRBV19 and TRBJ1-4; D gene unclear. Trimming pared 0 bases from V and 4 bases from J, leaving 12 bases between. The CDR3 covers 16 residues. Germline V lookup: CDR1 LNHDA, CDR2 SQIVND (reference sequence). CDR3 DNA sequence: TGTGCCAGTAGTATAGATCTGGGTCGGCTTAATGAAAAACTGTTTTTT. It is translated as CASSIDLGRLNEKLFF.

V and J are TRBV28 and TRBJ2-7, with 9 positions matching TRBD1. Germline lookup yields CDR1 MDHEN and CDR2 SYDVKM. Trimming removed 1 base from V and 3 bases from J; junction bases left unmatched: 4. The CDR3 loop spans 15 amino acids. CDR3 coding DNA: TGTGCCAGCAGTTTATCTGGGACAGGGATCTACGAGCAGTACTTC. Protein product: CASSLSGTGIYEQYF.

V gene TRBV19 combines with J gene TRBJ1-2, with 8 bases identical to TRBD1. The V gene end was trimmed by 6 bases and the J gene end by 7 bases; junction bases not matched to a gene: 7. This CDR3 contains 13 residues. Germline V gives CDR1 LNHDA, CDR2 SQIVND (reference sequence). This chain's CDR3 is CASRKDRGGGYTF. CDR3 nucleotide sequence: TGTGCCAGTAGGAAAGACAGGGGCGGTGGCTACACCTTC.

The gene calls are TRBV25-1 and TRBJ2-7, with 8 bases lining up with TRBD2. Germline values: CDR1 MGHDK, CDR2 SYGVNS. The CDR3 is 15 residues long. V lost 5 bases, J lost 6 bases, and 12 bases stayed unmatched. For the CDR3, the DNA is TGTGCCAGCAGTCCCCGAGGAGGGAGCGGGGGCGAGCAGTACTTC. Its translation: CASSPRGGSGGEQYF.

This chain joins TRBV7-8 and TRBJ2-7; tentatively, D is TRBD1 (5 bases). Trimming shortened V by 4 bases and J by 1 base, and 11 bases separated the two germline ends. This CDR3 comprises 14 residues. The germline V gene encodes CDR1 SGHVS and CDR2 FQNEAQ. The CDR3 DNA reads as TGTGCCAGCAGCTCCACCACAGGTTCCTACGAGCAGTACTTC. Protein: CASSSTTGSYEQYF.